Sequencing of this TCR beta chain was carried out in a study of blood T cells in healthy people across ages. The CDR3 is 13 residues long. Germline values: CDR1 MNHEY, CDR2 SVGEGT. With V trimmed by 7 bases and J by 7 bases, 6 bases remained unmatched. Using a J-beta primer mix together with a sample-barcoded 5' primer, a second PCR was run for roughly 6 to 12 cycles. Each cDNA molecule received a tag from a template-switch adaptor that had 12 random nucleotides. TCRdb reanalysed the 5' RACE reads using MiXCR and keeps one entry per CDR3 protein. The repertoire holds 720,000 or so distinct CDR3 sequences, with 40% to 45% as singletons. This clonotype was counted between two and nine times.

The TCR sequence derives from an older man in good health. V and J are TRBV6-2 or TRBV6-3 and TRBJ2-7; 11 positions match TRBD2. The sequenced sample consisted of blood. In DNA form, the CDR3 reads TGTGCCAGCAATAGCGGGAGGGCCGGGGAGCAGTACTTC. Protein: CASNSGRAGEQYF.